These 32 T cell receptor beta chains were sequenced from one sample in a study of blood T cell repertoires in COVID-19. Repertoires were generated with immunoSEQ multiplex PCR, while TCRdb's copy carries only in-frame clones and drops some. The repertoire holds tens of thousands of clones, with around nine tenths as singletons. Sequenced sample: peripheral blood. The source of these receptors is a human donor in a cohort sampled during active COVID-19. The donor label of this sample is uncertain.

This clone appeared a single time. The V call is TRBV30, the J call TRBJ1-1; D call uncertain. This CDR3 has 13 residues. Trimming left V 2 bases short and J 2 bases short, with 9 bases between. The germline gives CDR1 GTSNPN, CDR2 SVGIG (reference sequence). The CDR3 protein is CAWSTGRNTEAFF. Here the CDR3 DNA reads TGTGCCTGGAGTACGGGGAGAAACACTGAAGCTTTCTTT.

V is TRBV7-9 and J is TRBJ1-3; TRBD1 is a possible D gene (5 bases). Trimming left V 4 bases short and J 0 bases short, with 22 bases between. CDR1 is SEHNR, CDR2 FQNEAQ, per germline (reference sequence). The CDR3 is 19 amino acids. The CDR3: CASSSNLGKQDASGNTIYF. DNA for the CDR3: TGTGCCAGCAGCTCAAACTTAGGAAAACAGGACGCCTCTGGAAACACCATATATTTT.

The count of this clone is one. The rearrangement joins TRBV5-1 to TRBJ2-7; 10 bases are shared with TRBD2. Germline CDR1 reads SGHRS; CDR2 reads YFSETQ. The ends lost 0 bases at V and 3 bases at J; junction bases unmatched: 3. CDR3 length equals 15 residues. In DNA, the CDR3 is TGCGCCAGCAGCTTGGTGGCTAGCGGGAGCTACGAGCAGTACTTC. It codes for CASSLVASGSYEQYF.

Details on this clone: One junction end disagrees with the germline gene, perhaps due to a read error. This chain joins TRBV7-9 and TRBJ2-3; no definite D call. Germline CDR1 and CDR2: SEHNR and FQNEAQ (reference sequence). The CDR3 loop spans 15 amino acids. The CDR3 region is CASSAAGVSTDTQYF. CDR3 sequence (DNA): TGTGCCAGCAGCGCGGCCGGTGTTAGCACGGATACGCAGTATTTT.

The CDR3: CASSRDRVNTEAFF. The CDR3 DNA reads as TGTGCCAGCAGTAGAGACAGGGTGAACACTGAAGCTTTCTTT. The chain uses TRBV27 and TRBJ1-1, with TRBD1 matching 7 bases. From germline, CDR1 is MNHEY and CDR2 SMNVEV (reference sequence). With V trimmed by 5 bases and J by 0 bases, 3 bases remained unmatched. CDR3 length equals 14 residues.

The V call is TRBV30, the J call TRBJ1-4; the match to TRBD1 covers 9 bases. The CDR3 is made up of 15 amino acids. Germline V gene data show CDR1 as GTSNPN and CDR2 as SVGIG (reference sequence). Trimming at V came to 1 base and at J to 7 bases, leaving 7 bases not matched to a gene. The CDR3 sequence is CAWSGNRGRGEKLFF. The CDR3 DNA follows: TGTGCCTGGAGTGGGAACAGGGGGCGAGGTGAAAAACTGTTTTTT.

The CDR3 here is CASSLVGGSGSAGYNEQFF. The CDR3 region has the DNA TGCGCCAGCAGCTTGGTCGGGGGTAGCGGGAGCGCGGGATACAATGAGCAGTTCTTC. The chain links TRBV5-1 to TRBJ2-1; 9 bases agree with TRBD2. The CDR3 sequence is 19 residues long. J was trimmed by 4 bases and V by 0 bases; bases with no gene match: 14. The germline gives CDR1 SGHRS, CDR2 YFSETQ. Supplemented by reference TRBV5-1 and TRBJ2-1, the full variable domain reads KAGVTQTPRYLIKTRGQQVTLSCSPISGHRSVSWYQQTPGQGLQFLFEYFSETQRNKGNFPGRFSGRQFSNSRSEMNVSTLELGDSALYLCASSLVGGSGSAGYNEQFFGPGTRLTVL.

This clone was found a few times. The chain links TRBV19 to TRBJ2-1, with 7 bases aligning to TRBD2. V lost 3 bases, J lost 1 base, and 3 bases stayed unmatched. The CDR3 length is 15 residues. Germline V gives CDR1 LNHDA, CDR2 SQIVND (reference sequence). The CDR3 region has the DNA TGTGCCAGTAGTATTTGGGGGGGATCCTACAATGAGCAGTTCTTC. Its protein product is CASSIWGGSYNEQFF.

V gene TRBV30 combines with J gene TRBJ1-2; D is possibly TRBD1 (5 bases). CDR1 and CDR2 from the germline V gene are GTSNPN and SVGIG (reference sequence). CDR3 size: 15 residues. V was cut by 0 bases and J by 1 base, with 12 bases left in between. This CDR3 is CAWSVKQADNYGYTF. In DNA, the CDR3 is TGTGCCTGGAGTGTAAAACAGGCGGATAACTATGGCTACACCTTC.

V is TRBV18 and J is TRBJ1-4, with 8 bases aligning to TRBD1. This CDR3 region has 13 residues. Germline V gives CDR1 KGHSH, CDR2 LQKENI. After removal of 8 bases from V and 5 bases from J, the junction contained 4 bases not matched to a gene. The CDR3 DNA reads as TGTGCCAGCCAGGGACAGGCCAATGAAAAACTGTTTTTT. Amino acids: CASQGQANEKLFF.

V and J are TRBV28 and TRBJ2-5; 9 bases fit TRBD2. This CDR3 contains 16 residues. CDR1 and CDR2 (germline): MDHEN, SYDVKM. Losses at the gene ends were 2 bases for V and 1 base for J; bases not matched to a gene: 5. The CDR3 nucleotides read TGTGCCAGCAGTTTAACCCTAGCGGGGCCCCAAGAGACCCAGTACTTC. Translation: CASSLTLAGPQETQYF.

V usage is TRBV27 and J usage is TRBJ2-1, with 12 positions matching TRBD2. Germline V CDR1 and CDR2: MNHEY, SMNVEV (reference sequence). This CDR3 spans 15 amino acids. V dropped 4 bases and J dropped 5; count of bases not matched to a gene: 3. The CDR3 nucleotides are TGTGCCAGCAGTTCGGGACTAGCGGGTGACAATGAGCAGTTCTTC. Translating it yields CASSSGLAGDNEQFF.

This sequence joins TRBV11-2 and TRBJ2-3; D might be TRBD2 (5 bases). Looked up from germline, CDR1 is SGHAT and CDR2 is FQNNGV. Trimming left V 5 bases short and J 4 bases short, with 22 bases between. The CDR3 has 17 residues. CDR3 amino acids: CASSRRRPGSGADTQYF. In DNA form, the CDR3 reads TGTGCCAGCAGCCGGAGGCGTCCGGGATCAGGAGCAGATACGCAGTATTTT. Full variable domain (rest looked up from reference TRBV11-2 and TRBJ2-3): EAGVAQSPRYKIIEKRQSVAFWCNPISGHATLYWYQQILGQGPKLLIQFQNNGVVDDSQLPKDRFSAERLKGVDSTLKIQPAKLEDSAVYLCASSRRRPGSGADTQYFGPGTRLTVL.

The chain couples TRBV3-1 (or the pseudogene TRBV3-2) to TRBJ1-1; tentative D call: TRBD1 (6 bases). V gave up 3 bases and J gave up 3 bases, with 11 bases separating them. CDR1 is LGHDT and CDR2 is YNNKEL in the germline V gene (reference sequence). The CDR3 consists of 14 residues. The CDR3 region has the DNA TGTGCCAGCAGCCACCAGGGGTTGTACACTGAAGCTTTCTTT. This gives the protein CASSHQGLYTEAFF.

This rearrangement joins TRBV27 to TRBJ2-7; D not resolved. CDR1 is MNHEY and CDR2 is SMNVEV in the germline V gene (reference sequence). V shed 0 bases and J shed 1 base, with 4 bases lying between them. The CDR3 spans 13 residues. The CDR3 is CASSLSPSYEQYF. DNA of the CDR3: TGTGCCAGCAGTTTATCCCCGTCCTACGAGCAGTACTTC.

This clone was recorded once. The chain couples TRBV5-6 to TRBJ2-7; the D gene is possibly TRBD2 (5 bases). The V end was cut by 3 bases, the J end by 2 bases, with 9 bases between. This CDR3 region has 13 residues. Germline-derived CDR1 and CDR2 are SGHDT and YYEEEE. CDR3 sequence reads: CASSSGTTYEQYF. CDR3 in DNA: TGTGCCAGCAGCTCGGGAACCACCTACGAGCAGTACTTC.

In its sample, this clone was seen once. The V call is TRBV11-2, the J call TRBJ2-7, with 9 bases fitting TRBD2. This CDR3 is 11 amino acids long. V was pared by 5 bases and J by 13 bases, with 6 bases of the junction left unmatched. In germline, CDR1 is SGHAT, CDR2 FQNNGV. The CDR3 is CASSPGLASYF. The CDR3, as DNA: TGTGCCAGCAGCCCCGGACTAGCGAGCTACTTC.

This clone showed up just once. The rearrangement uses TRBV3-1 (or the pseudogene TRBV3-2) and TRBJ1-2; 11 positions agree with TRBD1. The germline CDR1 and CDR2 sequences are LGHDT and YNNKEL (reference sequence). The length of the CDR3 is 13 residues. J gave up 6 bases and V 5 bases, and 2 bases lay outside the gene matches. In DNA form, the CDR3 reads TGTGCCAGCAGCTGGGGACAGGGGGATGGCTACACCTTC. Protein product: CASSWGQGDGYTF.

The gene calls are TRBV11-3 and TRBJ2-5; 14 bases fit TRBD2. V lost 5 bases and J lost 10; bases outside the gene matches: 9. The CDR3 is made up of 15 amino acids. Germline CDR1 reads SGHNT; CDR2 reads YENEEA. The CDR3 reads CASSPFGTSGGDQYF. The CDR3 nucleotides read TGTGCCAGCAGCCCGTTCGGGACTAGCGGGGGAGACCAGTACTTC.

V and J are TRBV11-2 and TRBJ2-2; 8 bases map to TRBD2. CDR1 is SGHAT and CDR2 is FQNNGV in the germline V gene. This CDR3 contains 15 residues. Trimming cost V 1 base and J 8 bases; bases outside gene matches: 6. CDR3 protein: CASSLAGLGGGELFF. CDR3 DNA: TGTGCCAGCAGCTTAGCGGGACTAGGCGGTGGGGAGCTGTTTTTT.

The chain has TRBV19 and TRBJ2-6; TRBD1 is a possible D gene (5 bases). Trimming cost V 5 bases and J 5 bases, with 16 bases left between them. CDR3 length: 16 amino acids. Germline V gene sequence: CDR1 LNHDA, CDR2 SQIVND (reference sequence). CDR3: CASSPRRGERANVLTF. DNA of the CDR3: TGTGCCAGTAGTCCACGAAGGGGCGAGAGGGCCAACGTCCTGACTTTC.

The chain combines TRBV19 with TRBJ1-2; unclear D gene. Trimming shortened V by 8 bases and J by 5 bases, and 9 bases separated the two germline ends. The CDR3 sequence is 11 residues long. Germline lookup yields CDR1 LNHDA and CDR2 SQIVND (reference sequence). CDR3 in amino acids: CASAYRYGYTF. For the CDR3, the DNA is TGTGCCAGTGCTTACAGATATGGCTACACCTTC.

The chain has TRBV6-1 and TRBJ2-3; TRBD1 aligns across 7 bases. Germline V gives CDR1 MNHNS, CDR2 SASEGT. The CDR3 extends over 16 amino acids. After removal of 0 bases from V and 0 bases from J, the junction contained 3 bases not matched to a gene. CDR3 nucleotides: TGTGCCAGCAGTGAAGCGGGGACAGCTAGCACAGATACGCAGTATTTT. Protein product: CASSEAGTASTDTQYF.

J is TRBJ2-2 and V is TRBV6-1; 10 positions agree with TRBD2. J lost 6 bases, V lost 2 bases, and 3 bases had no gene match. Germline-derived CDR1 and CDR2 are MNHNS and SASEGT. This CDR3 is built from 15 residues. The CDR3 here is CASSELAGVSGELFF. CDR3 DNA sequence: TGTGCCAGCAGTGAACTAGCGGGAGTGTCCGGGGAGCTGTTTTTT.

The genes are TRBV7-3 and TRBJ2-2, with 9 nucleotides matching TRBD1. Germline loops: CDR1 SGHTA, CDR2 FQGTGA. The CDR3 covers 14 residues. Germline trimming cut 4 bases from V and 6 bases from J; bases unmatched to any gene: 3. CDR3 nucleotide sequence: TGTGCCAGCAGCTCACAGGGGGCATCCGGGGAGCTGTTTTTT. Its translation is CASSSQGASGELFF.

The V and J genes are TRBV24-1 and TRBJ1-5; TRBD1 is a possible D gene (6 bases). This CDR3 has 15 residues. With 0 bases removed from V and 6 bases from J, the gap between germline ends came to 11 bases. CDR1 is KGHDR, CDR2 SFDVKD, per germline. The CDR3 sequence: CATSDLRGAGQPQHF. Here the CDR3 DNA reads TGTGCCACCAGTGATTTGCGGGGGGCCGGTCAGCCCCAGCATTTT.

A single count supports this clone. The rearrangement joins TRBV4-1 to TRBJ2-2; 7 bases match TRBD2. The trim removed 4 bases at V and 0 bases at J, leaving 2 bases unmatched. CDR1 and CDR2 (germline): MGHRA, YSYEKL. CDR3 length: 15 amino acids. The CDR3 here is CASSRAGPNTGELFF. The CDR3 DNA reads as TGCGCCAGCAGCCGAGCGGGACCGAACACCGGGGAGCTGTTTTTT.

The genes are TRBV28 and TRBJ1-6, with 8 bases matching TRBD1. Germline CDR1 reads MDHEN; CDR2 reads SYDVKM. Trimming removed 4 bases from V and 6 bases from J; junction bases left unmatched: 2. The length of the CDR3 is 14 residues. CDR3 coding DNA: TGTGCCAGCAGTTGGGACAGGACTAATTCACCCCTCCACTTT. Translation gives CASSWDRTNSPLHF.

The chain has TRBV11-3 and TRBJ2-2; TRBD2 aligns across 10 bases. Looked up from germline, CDR1 is SGHNT and CDR2 is YENEEA. The trim removed 1 base at V and 7 bases at J, leaving 6 bases unmatched. The CDR3 length is 16 residues. Here the CDR3 reads CASSLVLAGESGELFF. In DNA, the CDR3 is TGTGCCAGCAGCTTAGTCCTAGCGGGAGAGAGCGGGGAGCTGTTTTTT.

The chain employs TRBV19 and TRBJ2-1; 7 positions agree with TRBD2. Losses at the gene ends were 9 bases for V and 2 bases for J; bases not matched to a gene: 10. Germline CDR1 LNHDA, CDR2 SQIVND (reference sequence). There are 15 residues in the CDR3. The CDR3 loop reads CASALGGEAYNEQFF. The CDR3 coding sequence is TGTGCCAGCGCCCTGGGGGGGGAAGCCTACAATGAGCAGTTCTTC.

The chain couples TRBV15 to TRBJ1-4; D unclear. From germline, CDR1 is LNHNV and CDR2 YYDKDF (reference sequence). The CDR3 runs to 13 residues. Trimming left V 3 bases short and J 5 bases short, with 7 bases between. CDR3 residues: CATSSRVNEKLFF. For the CDR3, the DNA is TGTGCCACCAGCAGTCGAGTAAATGAAAAACTGTTTTTT.

The CDR3 DNA sequence: TGTGCCAGCAGCCATCTCCGGGACAGGTCCTCTGGGGCCAACGTCCTGACTTTC. Translation: CASSHLRDRSSGANVLTF. This chain uses TRBV4-2 with TRBJ2-6; the match to TRBD1 covers 8 bases. The CDR3 is 18 amino acids. V lost 3 bases and J lost 0; bases outside the gene matches: 7. In germline, CDR1 is LGHNA, CDR2 YNFKEQ.